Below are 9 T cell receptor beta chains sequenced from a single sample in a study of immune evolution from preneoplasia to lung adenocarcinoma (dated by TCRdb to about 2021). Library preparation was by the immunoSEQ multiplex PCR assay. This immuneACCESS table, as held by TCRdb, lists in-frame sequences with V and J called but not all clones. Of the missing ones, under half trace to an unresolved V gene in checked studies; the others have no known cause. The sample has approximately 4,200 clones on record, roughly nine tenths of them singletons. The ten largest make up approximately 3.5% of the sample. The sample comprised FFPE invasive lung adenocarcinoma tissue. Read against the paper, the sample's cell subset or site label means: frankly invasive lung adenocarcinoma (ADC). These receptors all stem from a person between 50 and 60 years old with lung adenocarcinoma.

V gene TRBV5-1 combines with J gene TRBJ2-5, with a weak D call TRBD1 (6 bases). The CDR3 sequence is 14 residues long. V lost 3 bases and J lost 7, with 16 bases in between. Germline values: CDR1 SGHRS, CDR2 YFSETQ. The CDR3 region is CASSWEQGLGTQYF. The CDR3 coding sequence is TGCGCCAGCAGCTGGGAACAGGGCCTCGGGACCCAGTACTTC.

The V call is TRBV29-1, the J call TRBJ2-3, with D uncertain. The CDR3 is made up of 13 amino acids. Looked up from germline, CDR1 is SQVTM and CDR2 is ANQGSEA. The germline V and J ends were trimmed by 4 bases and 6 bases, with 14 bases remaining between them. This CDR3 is CSVVDQWSDTQYF. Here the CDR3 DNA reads TGCAGCGTTGTGGACCAGTGGTCGGATACGCAGTATTTT.

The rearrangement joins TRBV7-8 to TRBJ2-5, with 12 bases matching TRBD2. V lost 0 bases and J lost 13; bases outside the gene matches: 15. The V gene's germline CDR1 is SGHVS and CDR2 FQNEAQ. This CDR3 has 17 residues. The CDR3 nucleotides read TGTGCCAGCAGCTTAGCAACTTCTAGCGGGAGGGGCCAGCGGTGGTACTTC. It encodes CASSLATSSGRGQRWYF.

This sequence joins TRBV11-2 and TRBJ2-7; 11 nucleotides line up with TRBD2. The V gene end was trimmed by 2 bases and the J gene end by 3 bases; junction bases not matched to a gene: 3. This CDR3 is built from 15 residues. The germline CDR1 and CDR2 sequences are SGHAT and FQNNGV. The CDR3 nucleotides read TGTGCCAGCAGCTTATCCGGGACTAGCGGCTACGAGCAGTACTTC. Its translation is CASSLSGTSGYEQYF.

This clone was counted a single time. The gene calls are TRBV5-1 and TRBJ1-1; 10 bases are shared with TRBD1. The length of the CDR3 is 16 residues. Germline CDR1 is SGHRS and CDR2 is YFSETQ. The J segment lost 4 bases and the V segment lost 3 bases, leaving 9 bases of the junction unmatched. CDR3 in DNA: TGCGCCAGCAGCTACAGTCCGACAGGGGGCCGCACTGAAGCTTTCTTT. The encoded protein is CASSYSPTGGRTEAFF.

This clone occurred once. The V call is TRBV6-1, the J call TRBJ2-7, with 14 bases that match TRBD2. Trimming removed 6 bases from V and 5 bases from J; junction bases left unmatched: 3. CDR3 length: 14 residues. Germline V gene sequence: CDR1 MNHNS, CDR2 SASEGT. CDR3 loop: CASSKGLAGDEQYF. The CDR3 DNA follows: TGTGCCAGCAGCAAGGGACTAGCGGGAGACGAGCAGTACTTC.

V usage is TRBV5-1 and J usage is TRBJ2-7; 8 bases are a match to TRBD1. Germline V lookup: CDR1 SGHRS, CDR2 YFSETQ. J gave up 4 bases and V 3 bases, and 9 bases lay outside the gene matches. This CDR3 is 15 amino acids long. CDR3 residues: CASSSGQGMKYEQYF. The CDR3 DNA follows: TGCGCCAGCAGCTCTGGACAGGGAATGAAGTACGAGCAGTACTTC.

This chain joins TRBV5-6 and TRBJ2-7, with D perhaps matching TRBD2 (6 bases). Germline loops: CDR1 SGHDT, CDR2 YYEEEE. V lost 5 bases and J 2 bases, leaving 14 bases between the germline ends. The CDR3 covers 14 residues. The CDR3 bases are TGTGCCAGCAGGCCAACCACTAGCCCCTACGAGCAGTACTTC. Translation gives CASRPTTSPYEQYF.

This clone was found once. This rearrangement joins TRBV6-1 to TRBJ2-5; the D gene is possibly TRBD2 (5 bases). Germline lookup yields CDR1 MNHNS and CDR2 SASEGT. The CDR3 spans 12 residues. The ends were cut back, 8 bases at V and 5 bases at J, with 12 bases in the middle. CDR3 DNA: TGTGCCAGCCATGAGACGGGGGAGACCCAGTACTTC. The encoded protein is CASHETGETQYF.